One and the same sample provided the 24 T cell receptor beta chains below, sequenced in a study of blood T cell repertoires in COVID-19. TCRdb keeps only in-frame clones here, not all; method: immunoSEQ multiplex PCR. The sample carries under 200,000 clones, about 82% recorded once. Sample: peripheral blood. The receptors were gathered from a woman aged 80 or older with COVID-19, enrolled during active disease.

This chain connects TRBV7-9 to TRBJ1-4; D is unclear. The V gene's germline CDR1 is SEHNR and CDR2 FQNEAQ (reference sequence). With 3 bases removed from V and 7 bases from J, the gap between germline ends came to 12 bases. The CDR3 is 14 residues long. CDR3 sequence: CASSFRTNGEKLFF. As DNA, the CDR3 is TGTGCCAGCAGCTTCCGGACTAATGGTGAAAAACTGTTTTTT.

There are a few counts of this clone. This chain connects TRBV2 to TRBJ2-3; TRBD1 agrees at 9 bases. Germline V CDR1 and CDR2: SNHLY, FYNNEI. This CDR3 region has 14 residues. V gave up 6 bases and J gave up 4 bases; unmatched junction bases: 5. The CDR3 is CASRNRGHSDTQYF. In nucleotides, the CDR3 is TGTGCCAGCAGGAACAGGGGGCACTCAGATACGCAGTATTTT.

The rearrangement joins TRBV4-2 to TRBJ1-2; D gene ambiguous. Germline CDR1 reads LGHNA; CDR2 reads YNFKEQ. The CDR3 extends over 15 amino acids. V was pared by 0 bases and J by 0 bases, with 8 bases between. The chain's CDR3 is CASSQERSANYGYTF. Written as DNA, the CDR3 is TGTGCCAGCAGCCAAGAGCGGTCAGCTAACTATGGCTACACCTTC.

The rearrangement uses TRBV25-1 and TRBJ1-6; 7 positions agree with TRBD1. J lost 7 bases, V lost 0 bases, and 12 bases had no gene match. This CDR3 has 18 residues. The germline gives CDR1 MGHDK, CDR2 SYGVNS. This CDR3 reads CASSEYPPYTGVNSPLHF. DNA of the CDR3: TGTGCCAGCAGTGAATATCCCCCCTACACAGGGGTAAATTCACCCCTCCACTTT.

This sequence joins TRBV7-2 and TRBJ2-5, with TRBD2 identical over 15 bases. The CDR3 length is 16 residues. Germline lookup yields CDR1 SGHTA and CDR2 FQGNSA. The V and J ends lost 3 bases and 5 bases, in that order; junction bases with no gene match: 4. The CDR3, as DNA: TGTGCCAGCAGCTTTGGACTAGCGGGGGGGCTGGAGACCCAGTACTTC. Protein sequence: CASSFGLAGGLETQYF. Full variable domain (rest looked up from reference TRBV7-2 and TRBJ2-5): GAGVSQSPSNKVTEKGKDVELRCDPISGHTALYWYRQSLGQGLEFLIYFQGNSAPDKSGLPSDRFSAERTGGSVSTLTIQRTQQEDSAVYLCASSFGLAGGLETQYFGPGTRLLVL.

The chain is built from TRBV4-1 and TRBJ1-1; D is possibly TRBD1 (5 bases). With 0 bases removed from V and 2 bases from J, the gap between germline ends came to 16 bases. The CDR3 is made up of 17 amino acids. The germline CDR1 and CDR2 sequences are MGHRA and YSYEKL. The CDR3 DNA follows: TGCGCCAGCAGCCAAGACCAAAGGCAGGGCAAAAACACTGAAGCTTTCTTT. It specifies CASSQDQRQGKNTEAFF.

This sequence joins TRBV5-1 and TRBJ2-5, with a weak D call TRBD1 (6 bases). The CDR3 covers 16 residues. V dropped 3 bases and J dropped 5 bases, with 20 bases sitting between them. Looked up from germline, CDR1 is SGHRS and CDR2 is YFSETQ. This CDR3 reads CASSSRGQGSSETQYF. CDR3 nucleotides: TGCGCCAGCAGCTCGCGTGGGCAGGGGAGTTCCGAGACCCAGTACTTC.

V gene TRBV3-1 (or the pseudogene TRBV3-2) combines with J gene TRBJ1-1; unclear D gene. Germline V gene sequence: CDR1 LGHDT, CDR2 YNNKEL (reference sequence). This CDR3 spans 14 amino acids. V was shortened by 4 bases and J by 4 bases, with 13 bases between the two germline ends. CDR3 nucleotide sequence: TGTGCCAGCAGCCCCACCCCTGTCGGCACTGAAGCTTTCTTT. It encodes CASSPTPVGTEAFF.

V is TRBV7-9 and J is TRBJ1-4; 10 bases agree with TRBD1. This CDR3 is built from 14 residues. Trimming at V came to 3 bases and at J to 8 bases, leaving 3 bases not matched to a gene. Germline CDR1 and CDR2: SEHNR and FQNEAQ (reference sequence). The CDR3 region has the DNA TGTGCCAGCAGCTTTCGGACAGGGGGAGAAAAACTGTTTTTT. This translates into CASSFRTGGEKLFF.

The chain combines TRBV5-4 with TRBJ1-2, with D possibly TRBD1 on 6 matching bases. V lost 0 bases, J lost 7 bases, and 16 bases lay in between. The CDR3 is 15 amino acids. CDR1 and CDR2 (germline): SGHNT, YYREEE (reference sequence). The CDR3 DNA sequence: TGTGCCAGCAGCTTGGGGGCGGGGGCAGCAATTGGCTACACCTTC. Translating gives CASSLGAGAAIGYTF. Using reference TRBV5-4 and TRBJ1-2 for the parts outside the CDR3, the full variable domain is ETGVTQSPTHLIKTRGQQVTLRCSSQSGHNTVSWYQQALGQGPQFIFQYYREEENGRGNFPPRFSGLQFPNYSSELNVNALELDDSALYLCASSLGAGAAIGYTFGSGTRLTVV.

The chain carries TRBV7-6 and TRBJ2-5, with 7 bases lining up with TRBD2. The trim removed 5 bases at V and 5 bases at J, leaving 8 bases unmatched. This CDR3 has 14 residues. Germline CDR1 SGHVS, CDR2 FNYEAQ. The CDR3: CASSRGSLGETQYF. Here the CDR3 DNA reads TGTGCCAGCAGCCGCGGGAGTCTGGGGGAGACCCAGTACTTC.

This clone was observed a few times. The chain couples TRBV19 to TRBJ1-6; D is possibly TRBD1 (5 bases). The CDR3 is made up of 16 amino acids. V lost 6 bases, J lost 0 bases, and 12 bases lay in between. Germline loops: CDR1 LNHDA, CDR2 SQIVND (reference sequence). The CDR3 coding sequence is TGTGCCAGTAGCTCCAGGGTCAGCTCCTATAATTCACCCCTCCACTTT. This sequence encodes CASSSRVSSYNSPLHF.

The chain recombines TRBV7-2 with TRBJ1-2, with 8 bases lining up with TRBD1. V trimming: 5 bases; J trimming: 3 bases; junction bases outside the gene matches: 8. Germline V gene sequence: CDR1 SGHTA, CDR2 FQGNSA. The CDR3 length is 15 residues. CDR3 in amino acids: CASSPTTGVDYGYTF. In DNA form, the CDR3 reads TGTGCCAGCAGCCCCACGACAGGGGTTGACTATGGCTACACCTTC.

The chain combines TRBV19 with TRBJ1-1; D is perhaps TRBD1 (6 bases). The ends were cut back, 9 bases at V and 1 base at J, with 18 bases in the middle. Germline-derived CDR1 and CDR2 are LNHDA and SQIVND (reference sequence). The CDR3 extends over 15 amino acids. This CDR3 is CASIPRTAPNTEAFF. The CDR3 DNA sequence: TGTGCCAGCATACCTCGGACAGCACCGAACACTGAAGCTTTCTTT.

This rearrangement joins TRBV6-5 to TRBJ2-5; 7 positions match TRBD1. The CDR3 totals 14 residues. Germline V CDR1 and CDR2: MNHEY, SVGAGI. The V and J ends lost 5 bases and 1 base, in that order; junction bases with no gene match: 4. The CDR3 DNA is TGTGCCAGCAGTCCCTCAGGGGGCCAAGAGACCCAGTACTTC. Its translation is CASSPSGGQETQYF.

A single count supports this clone. The chain employs TRBV5-4 and TRBJ2-2; the D gene is possibly TRBD1 (5 bases). Germline values: CDR1 SGHNT, CDR2 YYREEE (reference sequence). This CDR3 region has 17 residues. Trimming removed 0 bases at V and 5 bases at J, with 17 bases between. The CDR3 spells CASSLGNSRVGTGELFF. The CDR3 region has the DNA TGTGCCAGCAGCTTGGGCAATTCCAGGGTGGGGACCGGGGAGCTGTTTTTT.

The V call is TRBV28, the J call TRBJ1-5, with D possibly TRBD1 on 5 matching bases. There are 15 residues in the CDR3. The germline gives CDR1 MDHEN, CDR2 SYDVKM. V was shortened by 7 bases and J by 4 bases, with 17 bases between the two germline ends. CDR3: CASMPWGEGNQPQHF. For the CDR3, the DNA is TGTGCCAGCATGCCCTGGGGGGAGGGGAATCAGCCCCAGCATTTT.

This rearrangement joins TRBV18 to TRBJ2-7; 7 positions match TRBD2. Germline loops: CDR1 KGHSH, CDR2 LQKENI. The CDR3 is 16 residues long. J was trimmed by 5 bases and V by 1 base; bases with no gene match: 11. The CDR3 DNA reads as TGTGCCAGCTCACCACTTGGGACTATTTCGGGAGACGAGCAGTACTTC. It encodes CASSPLGTISGDEQYF. Combining the CDR3 with reference TRBV18 and TRBJ2-7 gives the whole variable domain NAGVMQNPRHLVRRRGQEARLRCSPMKGHSHVYWYRQLPEEGLKFMVYLQKENIIDESGMPKERFSAEFPKEGPSILRIQQVVRGDSAAYFCASSPLGTISGDEQYFGPGTRLTVT.

This chain joins TRBV2 and TRBJ1-1, with D maybe TRBD1 (6 bases). The germline V gene has CDR1 SNHLY and CDR2 FYNNEI. The CDR3 is 16 amino acids. Between the trimmed V and J ends, which lost 5 bases and 0 bases, there was a span of 16 bases. In DNA, the CDR3 is TGTGCCAGCAGTTCTCAGGGGTACGGGGTGAACACTGAAGCTTTCTTT. Residues: CASSSQGYGVNTEAFF.

CDR3 residues: CASSLGRGASTEAFF. DNA for the CDR3: TGTGCCAGCAGCTTAGGTCGGGGGGCGAGCACTGAAGCTTTCTTT. This chain uses TRBV11-3 with TRBJ1-1; the D gene is possibly TRBD1 (6 bases). The CDR3 covers 15 residues. CDR1 SGHNT and CDR2 YENEEA come from the germline V gene. V was pared by 1 base and J by 4 bases, with 13 bases between. Looking up the rest from reference TRBV11-3 and TRBJ1-1 gives the full variable domain: EAGVVQSPRYKIIEKKQPVAFWCNPISGHNTLYWYLQNLGQGPELLIRYENEEAVDDSQLPKDRFSAERLKGVDSTLKIQPAELGDSAVYLCASSLGRGASTEAFFGQGTRLTVV.

The rearrangement links TRBV14 to TRBJ2-1; 10 nucleotides agree with TRBD1. CDR1 is SGHDN and CDR2 is FVKESK in the germline V gene. The CDR3 loop spans 17 amino acids. V dropped 4 bases and J dropped 7; count of bases not matched to a gene: 13. The CDR3 here is CASSPLLRGQGRNEQFF. The CDR3 coding sequence is TGTGCCAGCAGCCCCCTATTAAGGGGACAGGGGCGTAATGAGCAGTTCTTC.

The chain couples TRBV6-6 to TRBJ1-2, with 7 bases fitting TRBD1. V shed 8 bases and J 4 bases; nucleotides not matched to a gene: 7. This CDR3 has 13 amino acids. Germline CDR1 MNHNY, CDR2 SVGAGI (reference sequence). CDR3 bases: TGTGCCAGCCGGACGACAGGGTTCTATGGCTACACCTTC. Its translation: CASRTTGFYGYTF.

The chain is built from TRBV7-3 and TRBJ1-6; D is ambiguous. The V gene lost 4 bases and the J gene lost 7 bases, with 8 bases spanning the gap. CDR3 length equals 13 residues. In germline, CDR1 is SGHTA, CDR2 FQGTGA. For the CDR3, the DNA is TGTGCCAGCAGCTGGAGGACGAATTCACCCCTCCACTTT. Translation: CASSWRTNSPLHF.

The chain employs TRBV7-9 and TRBJ1-5; TRBD1 matches 10 bases. CDR3 length: 16 amino acids. Germline V gene lookup returns CDR1 SEHNR and CDR2 FQNEAQ (reference sequence). The V gene end was trimmed by 1 base and the J gene end by 3 bases; junction bases not matched to a gene: 3. The CDR3 nucleotides read TGTGCCAGCAGCTTAGAGACAGGGGGCATCAATCAGCCCCAGCATTTT. Translating gives CASSLETGGINQPQHF. The entire variable domain, with the rest obtained from reference TRBV7-9 and TRBJ1-5, is as follows: DTGVSQNPRHKITKRGQNVTFRCDPISEHNRLYWYRQTLGQGPEFLTYFQNEAQLEKSRLLSDRFSAERPKGSFSTLEIQRTEQGDSAMYLCASSLETGGINQPQHFGDGTRLSIL.